This T cell receptor (beta chain) comes out of a study of T cells in Graves' hyperthyroidism and ophthalmopathy. CDR1 SGHDT and CDR2 YYEEEE come from the germline V gene. Between the trimmed V and J ends, which lost 1 base and 9 bases, there was a span of 14 bases. The CDR3 runs to 14 residues. Clinical symptoms, serum thyroxine and TRAb, thyroid ultrasound and orbital computed tomography were used for the diagnoses. From RNA transcripts, TCR beta CDR3 regions were amplified. HTBI primers drove first-round RT-PCR of the TCR CDR3. TCRdb itself ran the multiplex PCR reads through MiXCR, one entry per CDR3 protein. The repertoire consists of more than 600,000 distinct CDR3 sequences, with roughly 15% occurring once and the leading ten covering around 7.7%. This clonotype was recorded a few times.

Sequencing input: blood. The chain recombines TRBV5-6 with TRBJ2-1, with D uncertain. The receptor was isolated from a man aged 18 to 30 with Graves' hyperthyroidism. The CDR3 coding sequence is TGTGCCAGCAGCTTGTCCCTAGGGCGGAGTGAGCAGTTCTTC. Residues: CASSLSLGRSEQFF.